These 24 T cell receptor beta chains share one sample of origin, sequenced in a study of blood T cell repertoires in COVID-19. Profiled with immunoSEQ multiplex PCR; TCRdb holds only in-frame clones, not every one. The sample carries some 250,000 clones, over 75% recorded once. The sample consisted of PBMCs or T cells enriched from blood (not recorded which). The receptors come from a man between 18 and 35 years old who had recovered from COVID-19.

The V call is TRBV18, the J call TRBJ1-1; 8 bases fit TRBD1. The CDR3 spans 15 residues. The junction had 7 bases not matched to a gene; V was cut back by 5 bases and J by 2 bases. In germline, CDR1 is KGHSH, CDR2 LQKENI. The CDR3 spells CASSISTGVNTEAFF. CDR3 DNA sequence: TGTGCCAGCTCAATATCGACAGGGGTCAACACTGAAGCTTTCTTT. Using reference TRBV18 and TRBJ1-1 for the parts outside the CDR3, the full variable domain is NAGVMQNPRHLVRRRGQEARLRCSPMKGHSHVYWYRQLPEEGLKFMVYLQKENIIDESGMPKERFSAEFPKEGPSILRIQQVVRGDSAAYFCASSISTGVNTEAFFGQGTRLTVV.

V gene TRBV30 combines with J gene TRBJ2-7, with 7 bases identical to TRBD1. The CDR3 contains 13 residues. The germline gives CDR1 GTSNPN, CDR2 SVGIG (reference sequence). The J segment lost 4 bases and the V segment lost 3 bases, leaving 6 bases of the junction unmatched. This chain's CDR3 is CAWRPATGYEQYF. The CDR3 bases are TGTGCCTGGAGACCCGCGACAGGGTACGAGCAGTACTTC.

The J gene is TRBJ2-5, the V gene TRBV5-1, with D possibly matching TRBD1 (5 bases). Trimming cost V 4 bases and J 0 bases, with 13 bases left between them. From germline, CDR1 is SGHRS and CDR2 YFSETQ. The CDR3 consists of 15 residues. The CDR3 sequence: CASSMRSGNQETQYF. The CDR3 nucleotides read TGCGCCAGCAGCATGAGATCAGGGAACCAAGAGACCCAGTACTTC.

This clone was observed a few times. The V gene is TRBV28, the J gene TRBJ1-5, with 8 bases aligning to TRBD1. The CDR3 spans 14 residues. The V gene end was trimmed by 8 bases and the J gene end by 2 bases; junction bases not matched to a gene: 5. In germline, CDR1 is MDHEN, CDR2 SYDVKM. The chain's CDR3 is CASWPGQGNQPQHF. For the CDR3, the DNA is TGTGCCAGCTGGCCGGGACAGGGCAATCAGCCCCAGCATTTT.

The chain recombines TRBV7-9 with TRBJ2-7, with 10 bases matching TRBD2. The V and J ends lost 4 bases and 2 bases, in that order; junction bases with no gene match: 5. Germline CDR1 reads SEHNR; CDR2 reads FQNEAQ (reference sequence). The length of the CDR3 is 15 residues. CDR3 sequence reads: CASSSPGLAPYEQYF. Written as DNA, the CDR3 is TGTGCCAGCAGCTCACCGGGACTAGCGCCCTACGAGCAGTACTTC.

The chain uses TRBV7-3 and TRBJ1-1, with 9 positions matching TRBD1. V gave up 6 bases and J gave up 5 bases; unmatched junction bases: 4. Germline assignment: CDR1 SGHTA and CDR2 FQGTGA. The CDR3 has 13 amino acids. The chain's CDR3 is CASRRDRDTEAFF. CDR3 coding DNA: TGTGCCAGCAGGCGGGACAGGGATACTGAAGCTTTCTTT.

This chain connects TRBV7-9 to TRBJ2-5, with 14 bases aligning to TRBD2. Trimming cost V 2 bases and J 5 bases; bases outside gene matches: 10. The length of the CDR3 is 18 residues. Germline loops: CDR1 SEHNR, CDR2 FQNEAQ (reference sequence). This CDR3 reads CASSLRGRLAGGLETQYF. The CDR3 bases are TGTGCCAGCAGCTTAAGGGGTCGACTAGCGGGGGGGCTGGAGACCCAGTACTTC. Drawing the rest from reference TRBV7-9 and TRBJ2-5, the complete variable domain is DTGVSQNPRHKITKRGQNVTFRCDPISEHNRLYWYRQTLGQGPEFLTYFQNEAQLEKSRLLSDRFSAERPKGSFSTLEIQRTEQGDSAMYLCASSLRGRLAGGLETQYFGPGTRLLVL.

This chain links TRBV19 with TRBJ2-7; 7 nucleotides line up with TRBD2. The germline gives CDR1 LNHDA, CDR2 SQIVND (reference sequence). The CDR3 sequence is 14 residues long. The ends lost 5 bases at V and 2 bases at J; junction bases unmatched: 6. The CDR3 DNA sequence: TGTGCCAGTAGTCAGCGGGACTGGGCCTACGAGCAGTACTTC. Translated: CASSQRDWAYEQYF.

J is TRBJ2-7 and V is TRBV4-1; 10 nucleotides line up with TRBD2. Trimming cost V 1 base and J 3 bases; bases outside gene matches: 6. Germline V CDR1 and CDR2: MGHRA, YSYEKL. The CDR3 runs 16 residues. The CDR3 spells CASSQVGLAESYEQYF. The CDR3 coding sequence is TGCGCCAGCAGCCAAGTCGGACTAGCGGAGAGCTACGAGCAGTACTTC.

The chain carries TRBV2 and TRBJ1-2; no reliable D call. Germline V lookup: CDR1 SNHLY, CDR2 FYNNEI. V was trimmed by 3 bases and J by 8 bases, leaving 13 bases between them. The CDR3 runs 13 residues. CDR3 sequence: CASSESGPGGYTF. The CDR3 DNA is TGTGCCAGCAGTGAGAGCGGACCGGGGGGCTACACCTTC.

The table lists this clone with a few counts. The chain recombines TRBV3-1 (or the pseudogene TRBV3-2) with TRBJ2-7; 8 nucleotides match TRBD1. This CDR3 comprises 19 residues. Germline CDR1 is LGHDT and CDR2 is YNNKEL (reference sequence). V lost 4 bases, J lost 2 bases, and 19 bases stayed unmatched. The CDR3 loop is CASSPYIHDAGQVTYEQYF. The DNA for the CDR3 is TGTGCCAGCAGCCCTTACATACATGATGCGGGACAGGTAACCTACGAGCAGTACTTC.

The chain uses TRBV7-8 and TRBJ2-1; D gene ambiguous. This CDR3 spans 11 amino acids. Per germline, CDR1 SGHVS and CDR2 FQNEAQ. Trimming cost V 5 bases and J 4 bases, with 3 bases left between them. CDR3 protein: CASSPYNEQFF. CDR3 sequence (DNA): TGTGCCAGCAGCCCATACAATGAGCAGTTCTTC. Full variable domain (outside the CDR3, taken from reference TRBV7-8 and TRBJ2-1): GAGVSQSPRYKVAKRGQDVALRCDPISGHVSLFWYQQALGQGPEFLTYFQNEAQLDKSGLPSDRFFAERPEGSVSTLKIQRTQQEDSAVYLCASSPYNEQFFGPGTRLTVL.

The J gene is TRBJ2-6, the V gene TRBV19; 8 nucleotides line up with TRBD2. The V and J ends lost 7 bases and 7 bases, in that order; junction bases with no gene match: 6. The germline V gene encodes CDR1 LNHDA and CDR2 SQIVND (reference sequence). This CDR3 is built from 14 residues. In nucleotides, the CDR3 is TGTGCCAGTATCTCCCGGGGGGGAGCCAACGTCCTGACTTTC. Protein: CASISRGGANVLTF. Drawing the rest from reference TRBV19 and TRBJ2-6, the complete variable domain is DGGITQSPKYLFRKEGQNVTLSCEQNLNHDAMYWYRQDPGQGLRLIYYSQIVNDFQKGDIAEGYSVSREKKESFPLTVTSAQKNPTAFYLCASISRGGANVLTFGAGSRLTVL.

J is TRBJ2-1 and V is TRBV5-1; perhaps TRBD1 as D (8 bases). The CDR3 runs to 16 residues. The germline gives CDR1 SGHRS, CDR2 YFSETQ. V was shortened by 7 bases and J by 1 base, with 18 bases between the two germline ends. CDR3 residues: CASDEGGTGSYNEQFF. DNA for the CDR3: TGCGCCAGCGATGAGGGGGGGACAGGTTCCTACAATGAGCAGTTCTTC.

The CDR3 spells CASSPRQGGIGELFF. The CDR3, as DNA: TGTGCCAGCAGCCCAAGACAGGGGGGGATCGGGGAGCTGTTTTTT. This sequence joins TRBV3-1 (or the pseudogene TRBV3-2) and TRBJ2-2; 9 nucleotides align to TRBD1. The CDR3 extends over 15 amino acids. Looked up from germline, CDR1 is LGHDT and CDR2 is YNNKEL (reference sequence). V was clipped by 4 bases and J by 7 bases; unmatched bases: 7.

V gene TRBV3-1 (or the pseudogene TRBV3-2) combines with J gene TRBJ2-2, with 10 positions matching TRBD2. The ends lost 1 base at V and 4 bases at J; junction bases unmatched: 9. Germline lookup yields CDR1 LGHDT and CDR2 YNNKEL (reference sequence). There are 18 residues in the CDR3. CDR3 protein: CASSQVSAGGPGTGELFF. The CDR3 DNA follows: TGTGCCAGCAGCCAAGTTTCAGCGGGAGGGCCTGGCACCGGGGAGCTGTTTTTT.

The J gene is TRBJ1-1, the V gene TRBV10-3, with D hard to call. The CDR3 runs 14 residues. V was pared by 3 bases and J by 6 bases, with 14 bases between. Germline values: CDR1 ENHRY, CDR2 SYGVKD. CDR3 coding DNA: TGTGCCATCAGTGACCCAGCCTTCGCGGCTGAAGCTTTCTTT. Translation: CAISDPAFAAEAFF.

This clone was recorded only once. The CDR3 coding sequence is TGTGCCAGCAGCTTAGTCTCAGAAGACTACTCTGGGGCCAACGTCCTGACTTTC. This translates into CASSLVSEDYSGANVLTF. This chain joins TRBV7-9 and TRBJ2-6, with D possibly being TRBD2 (5 bases). CDR3 length equals 18 residues. CDR1 is SEHNR, CDR2 FQNEAQ, per germline (reference sequence). With 1 base removed from V and 0 bases from J, the gap between germline ends came to 13 bases.

The gene calls are TRBV3-1 (or the pseudogene TRBV3-2) and TRBJ1-6; D possibly corresponds to TRBD1 (5 bases). Germline assignment: CDR1 LGHDT and CDR2 YNNKEL (reference sequence). Trimming stripped 5 bases from V and 0 bases from J, with 5 bases between. There are 14 residues in the CDR3. This CDR3 reads CASSDSSYNSPLHF. The CDR3 region has the DNA TGTGCCAGCAGCGACAGCTCCTATAATTCACCCCTCCACTTT.

The count of this clone is one. V gene TRBV5-6 combines with J gene TRBJ2-2; D perhaps matches TRBD1 (5 bases). V lost 0 bases and J lost 6, with 18 bases in between. Germline assignment: CDR1 SGHDT and CDR2 YYEEEE. CDR3 size: 17 residues. This CDR3 is CASSLAQGLRMAGELFF. The CDR3 DNA follows: TGTGCCAGCAGCTTGGCCCAGGGTTTACGAATGGCCGGGGAGCTGTTTTTT.

The chain uses TRBV4-1 and TRBJ1-6, with 9 positions matching TRBD1. CDR3 length equals 14 residues. Germline lookup yields CDR1 MGHRA and CDR2 YSYEKL. V was pared by 3 bases and J by 7 bases, with 1 base of the junction left unmatched. The CDR3 loop is CASSQDRGNSPLHF. DNA of the CDR3: TGCGCCAGCAGCCAGGACAGGGGAAATTCACCCCTCCACTTT.

The V and J genes are TRBV20-1 and TRBJ2-5; maybe TRBD2 (5 bases). V was trimmed by 3 bases and J by 5 bases, leaving 13 bases between them. This CDR3 contains 13 residues. Germline loops: CDR1 DFQATT, CDR2 SNEGSKA (reference sequence). CDR3 in DNA: TGCAGTGCTAGTTCCGGGCCGGGGGAGACCCAGTACTTC. Translated, it gives CSASSGPGETQYF.

A note on this clone: Other DNA sequences from this sample encode an identical CDR3 as well. The rearrangement uses TRBV7-9 and TRBJ2-1, with TRBD2 matching over 10 bases. J lost 6 bases, V lost 5 bases, and 7 bases had no gene match. Per the germline V gene, CDR1 is SEHNR and CDR2 is FQNEAQ (reference sequence). The CDR3 runs to 15 residues. The CDR3: CASSPLAGGFNEQFF. CDR3 nucleotide sequence: TGTGCCAGCAGCCCCTTAGCGGGGGGCTTCAATGAGCAGTTCTTC.

CDR3 residues: CASSEDGGNNQPQHF. The CDR3 DNA follows: TGTGCCAGCAGTGAAGATGGAGGGAACAATCAGCCCCAGCATTTT. V is TRBV6-1 and J is TRBJ1-5, with no clear D. This CDR3 region has 15 residues. Between the trimmed V and J ends, which lost 1 base and 3 bases, there was a span of 10 bases. Germline CDR1 is MNHNS and CDR2 is SASEGT.